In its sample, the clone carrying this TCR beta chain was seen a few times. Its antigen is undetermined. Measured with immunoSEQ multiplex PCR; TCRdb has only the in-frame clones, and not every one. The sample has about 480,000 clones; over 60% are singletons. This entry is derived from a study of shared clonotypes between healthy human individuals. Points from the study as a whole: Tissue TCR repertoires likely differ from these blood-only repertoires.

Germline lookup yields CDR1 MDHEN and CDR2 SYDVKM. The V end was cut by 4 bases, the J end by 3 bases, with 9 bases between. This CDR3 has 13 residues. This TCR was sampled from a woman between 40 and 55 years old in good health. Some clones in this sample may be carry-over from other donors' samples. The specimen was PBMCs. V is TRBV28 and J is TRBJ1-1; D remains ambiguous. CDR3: CASSSIQHTEAFF. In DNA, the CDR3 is TGTGCCAGCAGTTCGATACAACACACTGAAGCTTTCTTT.